These T cell receptor beta chains were read from a single sample in a study of blood T cells in healthy people across ages. TCRdb ran MiXCR on the 5' RACE reads and lists one entry per CDR3 protein. The sample yields about 1 million distinct CDR3 sequences, less than 50% seen once. Source material: blood. The receptors were sampled from an older woman in good health. Both conserved end residues are part of each CDR3. Each record gives: clone size, D gene, V gene, J gene, CDR3 DNA, CDR3 protein. The D gene is left open where the match is weak. Clone size appears in some rows only: once, few, many, or a class for an expanded clone.

>-|-|TRBV20-1|TRBJ2-2
TGCAGTGCTAGTCCCCCCGGGACGGCTAACACCGGGGAGCTGTTTTTT
CSASPPGTANTGELFF
>-|-|TRBV6-2/TRBV6-3|TRBJ2-1
TGTGCCAGCAGTTACTCGCTAGCCCCCCCACGGGATGAGCAGTTCTTC
CASSYSLAPPRDEQFF
>-|TRBD1|TRBV2|TRBJ2-4
TGTGCCAGCAGTGATGAAGGGACAGTGTTAGCCAAAAACATTCAGTACTTC
CASSDEGTVLAKNIQYF
>-|-|TRBV11-3|TRBJ2-5
TGTGCCAGCAGCACCCGGGCCCAGCAAGAGACCCAGTACTTC
CASSTRAQQETQYF
>-|-|TRBV6-1|TRBJ2-3
TGTGCCAGCGGCCGGGACCGATTTTCCTCCTCCGATACGCAGTATTTT
CASGRDRFSSSDTQYF
>many|TRBD2|TRBV7-2|TRBJ2-5
TGTGCCAGCAGCTTAGAAGCGGGAGGGCCCCAAGAGACCCAGTACTTC
CASSLEAGGPQETQYF
>few|-|TRBV5-1|TRBJ1-2
TGCGCCAGCAGCTTTTCTGGGGAGAACTATGGCTACACCTTC
CASSFSGENYGYTF
>-|-|TRBV6-5|TRBJ2-7
TGTGCCAGCAGTTACTCACAGGGGTGGGGGGGGAGCTCCTACGAGCAGTACTTC
CASSYSQGWGGSSYEQYF
>-|-|TRBV5-6|TRBJ1-1
TGTGCCAGCAGCTTGGTGGGTTACACTGAAGCTTTCTTT
CASSLVGYTEAFF
>-|-|TRBV21-1|TRBJ2-5
TGTGTCAGCAGCAAAGAGGGCCTCCAAGAGACCCAGTACTTC
CVSSKEGLQETQYF
>few|-|TRBV29-1|TRBJ1-4
TGCAGCGTTGAGGGTGCAACTAATGAAAAACTGTTTTTT
CSVEGATNEKLFF
>once|-|TRBV28|TRBJ1-5
TGTGCCAGCAGATTACCGGGACACAGCAATCAGCCCCAGCATTTT
CASRLPGHSNQPQHF
>few|-|TRBV7-9|TRBJ2-3
TGTGCCAGCAGCTTCCTAGATTGGGGAGATACGCAGTATTTT
CASSFLDWGDTQYF
>few|-|TRBV10-3|TRBJ2-3
TGTGCCATCAGTGCGTCTACTACAGATACGCAGTATTTT
CAISASTTDTQYF
>-|-|TRBV6-2/TRBV6-3|TRBJ2-3
-
CASSYPNEQFFGPGTRTDTQYF
>-|-|TRBV7-9|TRBJ2-2
TGTGCCAGCAGCTCCGACTCCCCCGGGGAGCTGTTTTTT
CASSSDSPGELFF
>few|TRBD2|TRBV29-1|TRBJ2-5
TGCAGCGTTCGGGGGGGCCGAGCCGAGACCCAGTACTTC
CSVRGGRAETQYF
>-|TRBD2|TRBV7-9|TRBJ2-5
TGTGCCAGCACCCAAGGGATAGCTAGCGGGACACCATGGGAGCAGTACTTC
CASTQGIASGTPWEQYF
>-|TRBD1|TRBV6-5|TRBJ1-2
TGTGCCAGCAGTTACTCGACAGGGGGCTACTATGGCTACACCTTC
CASSYSTGGYYGYTF
>-|TRBD1|TRBV5-1|TRBJ1-4
TGCGCCAGCAGCTTGGGGCTTCGAGGGACAGGGAATGAAAAAATGTTTTTT
CASSLGLRGTGNEKMFF
>-|-|TRBV20-1|TRBJ2-1
TGCAGTGCTCTGACAGGAGATCAGCAGTTCTTC
CSALTGDQQFF
>-|TRBD2|TRBV20-1|TRBJ2-7
TGCACCCGGCGGGACACCGGGTCGGGAGGGTCCTACAATGAGCAGTACTTC
CTRRDTGSGGSYNEQYF
>-|-|TRBV29-1|TRBJ2-7
TGCAGCGTTGAAGATCCTGACAGCACCTACGAGCAGTACTTC
CSVEDPDSTYEQYF
>-|-|TRBV6-5|TRBJ2-5
TGTGCCAGCAGTCACGGGGCAGAAGAGACCCAGTACTTC
CASSHGAEETQYF
>-|-|TRBV15|TRBJ2-1
TGTGCCACCAGCATAACCGGGACTGGAAGTGGAGAGCAGTTCTTC
CATSITGTGSGEQFF
>few|-|TRBV20-1|TRBJ2-7
TGCAGTGCCTTCGGCCCGGGGGTATCCTACGAGCAGTACTTC
CSAFGPGVSYEQYF
>-|-|TRBV28|TRBJ2-7
TGTGCCAGCAGTGACCAGAGCTCCTACGAGCAGTACTTC
CASSDQSSYEQYF
>few|-|TRBV27|TRBJ2-3
TGTGCCAGCACCCTATCGGGGGTTAGGAGGAGCACAGATACGCAGTATTTT
CASTLSGVRRSTDTQYF
>few|TRBD2|TRBV10-3|TRBJ2-1
TGTGCCATCGGACTAGACGACGATGAGCAGTTCTTC
CAIGLDDDEQFF
>few|-|TRBV7-9|TRBJ2-7
TGTGCCAGCAGCCGATCGGGTCAATTCTACGAGCAGTACTTC
CASSRSGQFYEQYF
>-|-|TRBV20-1|TRBJ1-1
TGCAGTGCTAGAGATCGGGTAAGACACAGTGAAGCTTTCTTT
CSARDRVRHSEAFF
>-|-|TRBV6-5|TRBJ2-7
TGTGCCTCGGGTAGGCAGGGGCAGTACTTC
CASGRQGQYF
>-|-|TRBV6-5|TRBJ2-7
TGTGCCAGCACCGGAAGGACCTCCTACGAGCAGTACTTC
CASTGRTSYEQYF
>few|TRBD2|TRBV27|TRBJ2-7
TGTGCCAGCAGTGCGGGAGGACCCTACGTCGAGCAGTACTTC
CASSAGGPYVEQYF
>-|-|TRBV15|TRBJ2-1
TGTGCCACCAGCAGAGATCCAGACTACTCCTACAATGAGCAGTTCTTC
CATSRDPDYSYNEQFF
>-|TRBD2|TRBV28|TRBJ2-7
TGTGCCAGTTGTACTCGGGGGGGGAGACCGGGCTACGAGCAGTACTTC
CASCTRGGRPGYEQYF
>-|-|TRBV12-5|TRBJ1-2
TGTGCTAGTGGTTTGAGGGGGGGCTACACCTTC
CASGLRGGYTF
>-|-|TRBV7-8|TRBJ2-1
TGTGCCAGCAGCCCAAGGGTCGGGAGTCAATCCGTCGATGAGCAGTTCTTC
CASSPRVGSQSVDEQFF
>-|TRBD1|TRBV2|TRBJ2-7
TGTGCCAGCACCGAGACAGGGGGTGGCTACGAGCAGTACTTC
CASTETGGGYEQYF
>-|-|TRBV3-1|TRBJ2-1
TGTGCCAGCAGCCAAGCTAGGGCCCGAGCATATGAGCAGTTCTTC
CASSQARARAYEQFF
>-|-|TRBV28|TRBJ1-5
TGTGCTCCCGCCGAGCGTTGGGCCAATCAGCCCCAGCATTTT
CAPAERWANQPQHF
>-|TRBD1|TRBV9|TRBJ2-3
TGTGCCAGCAGCGCAATTTGGGGAGGACAGGGGGGAGATACGCAGTATTTT
CASSAIWGGQGGDTQYF
>many|-|TRBV5-1|TRBJ2-3
TGCGCCAGCAGCTCCCGGGTGGAAGATACGCAGTATTTT
CASSSRVEDTQYF
>-|TRBD1|TRBV10-3|TRBJ2-2
TGTGCCATCAGTGACCCCGGGACAGAAAGCACCGGGGAGCTGTTTTTT
CAISDPGTESTGELFF
>-|TRBD2|TRBV29-1|TRBJ2-1
TGCAGCGTTGATGCGGGAGTGTCCTACAATGAGCAGTTCTTC
CSVDAGVSYNEQFF
>once|TRBD1|TRBV6-1|TRBJ2-5
TGTGCCAGTCGGACAGGGGGGACCTCGGGGACCCAGTACTTC
CASRTGGTSGTQYF
>-|TRBD1|TRBV27|TRBJ2-7
TGTGCCAGCAGTCTAATTGGGACAGGGGTTCCCTACAATGAGCAGTACTTC
CASSLIGTGVPYNEQYF